The 32 T cell receptor beta chains in this list originate from one sample, sequenced in a study of shared clonotypes between healthy human individuals. Naive CD8 isolation took CD45RO-negative cells positively selected for CCR7 and excluded terminally differentiated effector memory CD45RA+ cells. Data came from immunoSEQ multiplex PCR; TCRdb stores just in-frame clones and leaves some out. The table includes some 2 million clones, less than 95% detected once. Sequencing was done on a sample of naive CD8+ T cells sorted from blood. Receptors originate from a young man in good health.

This chain joins TRBV30 and TRBJ1-4, with D perhaps matching TRBD1 (6 bases). Deletions cut 0 bases from V and 3 bases from J, with 8 bases between. The CDR3 is made up of 14 amino acids. Germline V gene sequence: CDR1 GTSNPN, CDR2 SVGIG (reference sequence). CDR3 nucleotides: TGTGCCTGGAGTGTAGGGGGTCCTAATGAAAAACTGTTTTTT. Translation: CAWSVGGPNEKLFF.

The gene calls are TRBV27 and TRBJ1-1; 8 nucleotides align to TRBD1. Germline lookup yields CDR1 MNHEY and CDR2 SMNVEV (reference sequence). V was clipped by 8 bases and J by 4 bases; unmatched bases: 9. The CDR3 loop spans 14 amino acids. The CDR3, as DNA: TGTGCCAGCGGCCCGTCCAGGGGGCCCACTGAAGCTTTCTTT. Its protein product is CASGPSRGPTEAFF.

V and J are TRBV6-1 and TRBJ1-1; possible D gene TRBD1, 6 bases. The CDR3 totals 16 residues. The ends were cut back, 2 bases at V and 2 bases at J, with 15 bases in the middle. Germline V gives CDR1 MNHNS, CDR2 SASEGT. The DNA for the CDR3 is TGTGCCAGCAGTGAACTCACAGGGAGTGGAAACACTGAAGCTTTCTTT. Amino acids: CASSELTGSGNTEAFF.

This clone was counted between two and nine times. The chain couples TRBV9 to TRBJ1-1; D remains unclear. The CDR3 consists of 13 residues. Germline V gives CDR1 SGDLS, CDR2 YYNGEE. Trimming stripped 4 bases from V and 1 base from J, with 8 bases between. As DNA, the CDR3 is TGTGCCAGCAGCAATCGGGAGAACACTGAAGCTTTCTTT. This encodes CASSNRENTEAFF.

The V gene is TRBV15, the J gene TRBJ1-1, with TRBD1 matching 7 bases. Germline-derived CDR1 and CDR2 are LNHNV and YYDKDF (reference sequence). This CDR3 comprises 12 residues. The J segment lost 7 bases and the V segment lost 3 bases, leaving 2 bases of the junction unmatched. The CDR3 nucleotides are TGTGCCACCAGCAGGGGGGACAGTGAAGCTTTCTTT. Protein: CATSRGDSEAFF.

The J gene is TRBJ2-3, the V gene TRBV2; 8 bases fit TRBD1. Per the germline V gene, CDR1 is SNHLY and CDR2 is FYNNEI. This CDR3 has 16 amino acids. The V segment lost 3 bases and the J segment 6 bases; nucleotides outside the gene matches: 11. CDR3 sequence (DNA): TGTGCCAGCAGTGAGACAGGGGACGAACTCGGGGATACGCAGTATTTT. It is translated as CASSETGDELGDTQYF.

The CDR3 region has the DNA TGTGCCAGCAGTCCGTATAACCTTATAGAAGCTTTCTTT. This codes for CASSPYNLIEAFF. The chain recombines TRBV28 with TRBJ1-1, with D uncertain. Germline values: CDR1 MDHEN, CDR2 SYDVKM. Trimming took off 5 bases at V and 8 bases at J, with 15 bases between the two ends. The CDR3 consists of 13 residues.

V is TRBV5-6 and J is TRBJ2-2; D assignment may be TRBD1 or TRBD2 (6 bases each). This CDR3 contains 15 residues. V lost 0 bases and J 5 bases, leaving 11 bases between the germline ends. Germline V gene lookup returns CDR1 SGHDT and CDR2 YYEEEE. As DNA, the CDR3 is TGTGCCAGCAGCTTGGTTGGGGGGCTTACCGGGGAGCTGTTTTTT. Residues: CASSLVGGLTGELFF.

The chain carries TRBV5-6 and TRBJ1-2; D is uncertain. V was shortened by 0 bases and J by 5 bases, with 8 bases between the two germline ends. The V gene's germline CDR1 is SGHDT and CDR2 YYEEEE. The CDR3 is 13 residues long. The CDR3: CASSLVSEYGYTF. The CDR3 DNA is TGTGCCAGCAGCTTGGTATCTGAGTATGGCTACACCTTC.

The rearrangement uses TRBV9 and TRBJ2-1; 10 nucleotides agree with TRBD2. CDR1 SGDLS and CDR2 YYNGEE come from the germline V gene. Trimming took 2 bases from V and 6 from J; bases not matched to a gene: 2. This CDR3 comprises 14 residues. Here the CDR3 reads CASSVSGRTNEQFF. The CDR3, as DNA: TGTGCCAGCAGCGTTAGCGGGAGGACCAATGAGCAGTTCTTC.

The chain employs TRBV5-4 and TRBJ2-3; 11 bases are a match to TRBD2. The CDR3 sequence is 16 residues long. CDR1 and CDR2 (germline): SGHNT, YYREEE (reference sequence). V gave up 4 bases and J gave up 3 bases; unmatched junction bases: 7. CDR3 protein: CASSEGLAGITDTQYF. The CDR3 DNA follows: TGTGCCAGCAGCGAAGGACTAGCGGGCATAACAGATACGCAGTATTTT.

V gene TRBV27 combines with J gene TRBJ1-5; D is perhaps TRBD1 (5 bases). Germline V lookup: CDR1 MNHEY, CDR2 SMNVEV (reference sequence). This CDR3 is 15 amino acids long. Trimming shortened V by 5 bases and J by 7 bases, and 18 bases separated the two germline ends. This CDR3 reads CASSLGPNQGQPQHF. In DNA form, the CDR3 reads TGTGCCAGCAGTCTCGGACCCAACCAGGGACAGCCCCAGCATTTT.

This clone was detected once. The rearrangement joins TRBV2 to TRBJ2-7; 7 nucleotides agree with TRBD1. Trimming at V came to 3 bases and at J to 1 base, leaving 9 bases not matched to a gene. This CDR3 contains 16 residues. Looked up from germline, CDR1 is SNHLY and CDR2 is FYNNEI. DNA of the CDR3: TGTGCCAGCAGTGAGGCGAACAGGGGAGCATCCTACGAGCAGTACTTC. Amino acid sequence: CASSEANRGASYEQYF.

The V call is TRBV5-1, the J call TRBJ2-1; 7 bases match TRBD2. Germline trimming cut 4 bases from V and 7 bases from J; bases unmatched to any gene: 8. CDR3 size: 14 residues. In germline, CDR1 is SGHRS, CDR2 YFSETQ. The CDR3 loop is CASSLWGGENEQFF. For the CDR3, the DNA is TGCGCCAGCAGCCTCTGGGGAGGGGAGAATGAGCAGTTCTTC.

This clone was counted once. The chain has TRBV14 and TRBJ2-5, with D perhaps TRBD1 (5 bases). CDR1 SGHDN and CDR2 FVKESK come from the germline V gene. The V gene lost 3 bases and the J gene lost 4 bases, with 15 bases spanning the gap. The CDR3 spans 15 residues. CDR3 amino acids: CASSQEMGPPETQYF. As DNA, the CDR3 is TGTGCCAGCAGCCAGGAAATGGGGCCCCCAGAGACCCAGTACTTC.

The chain couples TRBV6-5 to TRBJ1-1; 7 positions agree with TRBD1. J gave up 6 bases and V 2 bases, and 6 bases lay outside the gene matches. The CDR3 length is 14 residues. Germline V gene lookup returns CDR1 MNHEY and CDR2 SVGAGI. DNA for the CDR3: TGTGCCAGCAGTTACCTCGAGGGGGCATCTGAAGCTTTCTTT. Translating gives CASSYLEGASEAFF.

On this clone itself: A clone one base away is much larger, so this may be a read error. The V call is TRBV14, the J call TRBJ1-1; possible D gene TRBD1, 5 bases. The ends were cut back, 5 bases at V and 4 bases at J, with 8 bases in the middle. Germline loops: CDR1 SGHDN, CDR2 FVKESK. This CDR3 is built from 12 residues. The CDR3 nucleotides are TGTGCCAGCAGCTTCGGGGCCACTGAAGCTTTCTTT. Encoded protein: CASSFGATEAFF.

The chain uses TRBV4-1 and TRBJ2-5, with TRBD2 matching over 7 bases. Germline V gene data show CDR1 as MGHRA and CDR2 as YSYEKL. V gave up 0 bases and J gave up 2 bases; unmatched junction bases: 12. This CDR3 comprises 18 residues. The CDR3: CASSQDYRFEAGQETQYF. CDR3 DNA: TGCGCCAGCAGCCAAGATTATCGGTTCGAAGCGGGGCAAGAGACCCAGTACTTC.

The rearrangement uses TRBV7-6 and TRBJ1-5; D ambiguous. In germline, CDR1 is SGHVS, CDR2 FNYEAQ. The V gene lost 1 base and the J gene lost 3 bases, with 22 bases spanning the gap. The CDR3 has 19 amino acids. This CDR3 is CASSLDHWIGERDNQPQHF. In DNA, the CDR3 is TGTGCCAGCAGCTTAGATCATTGGATTGGAGAGAGGGACAATCAGCCCCAGCATTTT.

This clone was seen a single time. J is TRBJ2-7 and V is TRBV21-1; no DNA check was done on the table's D call, TRBD2. TRBV21-1 is deemed a pseudogene. This CDR3 contains 15 residues. CDR3: CASSFVRDSAYEQYF. The CDR3, as DNA: TGTGCCAGCAGCTTTGTCCGGGACTCAGCCTACGAGCAGTACTTC.

The chain carries TRBV25-1 and TRBJ1-2; possible D gene TRBD1, 6 bases. This CDR3 has 15 residues. V lost 1 base and J lost 3, with 12 bases in between. Germline V CDR1 and CDR2: MGHDK, SYGVNS. CDR3 coding DNA: TGTGCCAGCAGTGAATGGGGGCTAATTGACTATGGCTACACCTTC. This gives the protein CASSEWGLIDYGYTF.

This clone was seen once. The same CDR3 also results from other DNA sequences found in this sample. The chain carries TRBV11-2 and TRBJ2-7, with D uncertain. This CDR3 is 13 amino acids long. From germline, CDR1 is SGHAT and CDR2 FQNNGV. V gave up 8 bases and J gave up 1 base, with 12 bases separating them. In nucleotides, the CDR3 is TGTGCCAGCTCATTAACGGAATCCTACGAGCAGTACTTC. Amino acid sequence: CASSLTESYEQYF.

This chain uses TRBV7-9 with TRBJ2-2; tentatively, D is TRBD2 (5 bases). The CDR3 is 16 residues long. Germline V gene lookup returns CDR1 SEHNR and CDR2 FQNEAQ (reference sequence). With 1 base removed from V and 4 bases from J, the gap between germline ends came to 13 bases. As DNA, the CDR3 is TGTGCCAGCAGCTTAGTAGGTACTAGAAGCACCGGGGAGCTGTTTTTT. Protein product: CASSLVGTRSTGELFF.

The rearrangement uses TRBV21-1 and TRBJ2-2; the D call in the table, TRBD2, was not verified against the DNA. TRBV21-1 is an annotated pseudogene. The CDR3 extends over 16 amino acids. CDR3 loop: CASSKSGGANTGELFF. The DNA for the CDR3 is TGTGCCAGCAGCAAGAGCGGGGGGGCCAACACCGGGGAGCTGTTTTTT.

The genes are TRBV5-1 and TRBJ1-1; tentatively, D is TRBD1 (5 bases). Germline lookup yields CDR1 SGHRS and CDR2 YFSETQ. V was pared by 0 bases and J by 2 bases, with 17 bases between. This CDR3 spans 17 amino acids. The CDR3 region has the DNA TGCGCCAGCAGCTTGGGCGCATTAACAGGACCCAACACTGAAGCTTTCTTT. Translating gives CASSLGALTGPNTEAFF.

This chain connects TRBV9 to TRBJ1-2; 8 positions agree with TRBD1. J lost 10 bases, V lost 3 bases, and 5 bases had no gene match. CDR3 length: 12 residues. Germline V lookup: CDR1 SGDLS, CDR2 YYNGEE. CDR3 in DNA: TGTGCCAGCAGCGGGGACAGGCCTGCCTACACCTTC. Protein: CASSGDRPAYTF. Full variable domain (remainder filled in from reference TRBV9 and TRBJ1-2): DSGVTQTPKHLITATGQRVTLRCSPRSGDLSVYWYQQSLDQGLQFLIQYYNGEERAKGNILERFSAQQFPDLHSELNLSSLELGDSALYFCASSGDRPAYTFGSGTRLTVV.

This clone was recorded a few times. The chain links TRBV18 to TRBJ1-5; a possible D gene is TRBD1 (5 bases). Germline V CDR1 and CDR2: KGHSH, LQKENI. The CDR3 consists of 15 residues. The germline V and J ends were trimmed by 0 bases and 3 bases, with 9 bases remaining between them. In DNA, the CDR3 is TGTGCCAGCTCACCACCGGGGGAGCCCAATCAGCCCCAGCATTTT. It encodes CASSPPGEPNQPQHF. The whole variable domain, remainder taken from reference TRBV18 and TRBJ1-5, is NAGVMQNPRHLVRRRGQEARLRCSPMKGHSHVYWYRQLPEEGLKFMVYLQKENIIDESGMPKERFSAEFPKEGPSILRIQQVVRGDSAAYFCASSPPGEPNQPQHFGDGTRLSIL.

In the case of this clone: This CDR3 is also generated by other DNA sequences in the sample. The chain couples TRBV28 to TRBJ2-7, with D perhaps TRBD2 (6 bases). The length of the CDR3 is 14 residues. V was pared by 2 bases and J by 2 bases, with 10 bases between. CDR1 and CDR2 from the germline V gene are MDHEN and SYDVKM. CDR3 sequence (DNA): TGTGCCAGCAGTTTAAGTGGAGGGGCCTACGAGCAGTACTTC. Amino acid sequence: CASSLSGGAYEQYF.

The chain has TRBV27 and TRBJ2-3; 10 bases fit TRBD2. The V segment lost 3 bases and the J segment 5 bases; nucleotides outside the gene matches: 11. The CDR3 spans 17 residues. The germline CDR1 and CDR2 sequences are MNHEY and SMNVEV (reference sequence). The CDR3 loop is CASSFYGGTSDVDTQYF. CDR3 DNA: TGTGCCAGCAGTTTTTACGGCGGGACTAGCGATGTAGATACGCAGTATTTT.

This clone has only a few counts. The chain couples TRBV2 to TRBJ1-1, with D maybe TRBD1 (5 bases). CDR3 length equals 12 residues. The V gene's germline CDR1 is SNHLY and CDR2 FYNNEI. The V end lost 6 bases, the J end lost 8 bases, and 13 bases lay between the germline ends. The CDR3 DNA follows: TGTGCCAGCAGCCTAGTCCGGGGGGAAGCTTTCTTT. Protein sequence: CASSLVRGEAFF.

This clone was counted a single time. The rearrangement joins TRBV28 to TRBJ2-1; D gene unclear. Trimming cost V 3 bases and J 0 bases, with 6 bases left between them. Germline V gene data show CDR1 as MDHEN and CDR2 as SYDVKM. This CDR3 comprises 14 residues. Here the CDR3 reads CASSFLSSYNEQFF. The CDR3 DNA follows: TGTGCCAGCAGTTTCCTTAGCTCCTACAATGAGCAGTTCTTC.

The chain combines TRBV19 with TRBJ2-1, with TRBD2 matching over 12 bases. V lost 11 bases, J lost 4 bases, and 12 bases stayed unmatched. The germline gives CDR1 LNHDA, CDR2 SQIVND (reference sequence). This CDR3 is 16 amino acids long. CDR3 coding DNA: TGTGCCTCGCGCCGTAGGACTAGCGGGGATTACAATGAGCAGTTCTTC. It codes for CASRRRTSGDYNEQFF.